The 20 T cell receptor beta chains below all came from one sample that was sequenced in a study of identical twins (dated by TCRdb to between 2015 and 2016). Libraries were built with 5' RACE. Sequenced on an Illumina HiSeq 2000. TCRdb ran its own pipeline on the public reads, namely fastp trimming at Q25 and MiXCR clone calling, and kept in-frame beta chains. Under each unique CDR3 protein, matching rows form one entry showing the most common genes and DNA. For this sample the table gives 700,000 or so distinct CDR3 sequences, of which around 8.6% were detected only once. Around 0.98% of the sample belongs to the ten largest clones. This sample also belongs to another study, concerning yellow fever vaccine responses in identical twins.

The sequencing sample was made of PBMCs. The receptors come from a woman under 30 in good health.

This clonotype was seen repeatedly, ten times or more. CDR3 loop: CASSATGGDNSPLHF. The DNA for the CDR3 is TGTGCCAGCAGCGCCACAGGGGGCGATAATTCACCCCTCCACTTT. The J gene is TRBJ1-6, the V gene TRBV7-2; 9 bases are shared with TRBD1. Per germline, CDR1 SGHTA and CDR2 FQGNSA. The length of the CDR3 is 15 residues. The V segment lost 5 bases and the J segment 5 bases; nucleotides outside the gene matches: 4.

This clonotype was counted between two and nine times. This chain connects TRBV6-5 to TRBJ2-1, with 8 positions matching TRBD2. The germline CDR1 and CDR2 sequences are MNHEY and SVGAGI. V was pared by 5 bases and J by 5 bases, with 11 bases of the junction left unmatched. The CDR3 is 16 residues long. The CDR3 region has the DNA TGTGCCAGCAGTCACACCCCGGGACTAGGGGACAATGAGCAGTTCTTC. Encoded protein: CASSHTPGLGDNEQFF.

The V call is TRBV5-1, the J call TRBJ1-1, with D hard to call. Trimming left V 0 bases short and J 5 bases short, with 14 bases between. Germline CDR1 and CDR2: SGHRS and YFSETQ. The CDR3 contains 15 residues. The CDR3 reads CASSLAAGGMTEAFF. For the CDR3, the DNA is TGCGCCAGCAGCTTGGCCGCAGGTGGGATGACTGAAGCTTTCTTT.

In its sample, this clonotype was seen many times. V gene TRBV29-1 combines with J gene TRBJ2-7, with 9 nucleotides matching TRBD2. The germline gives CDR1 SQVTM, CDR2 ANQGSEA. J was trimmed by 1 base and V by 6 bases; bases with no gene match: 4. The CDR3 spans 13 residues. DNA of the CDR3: TGCAGCGTGGCGGGGGGGCCGTCCTACGAGCAGTACTTC. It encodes CSVAGGPSYEQYF.

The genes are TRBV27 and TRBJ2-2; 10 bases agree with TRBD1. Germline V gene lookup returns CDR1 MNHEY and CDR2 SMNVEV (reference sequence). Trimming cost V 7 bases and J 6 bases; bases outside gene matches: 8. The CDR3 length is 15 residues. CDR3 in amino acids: CASTDRGRIAGELFF. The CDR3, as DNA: TGTGCCAGCACTGACAGGGGGCGGATTGCCGGGGAGCTGTTTTTT.

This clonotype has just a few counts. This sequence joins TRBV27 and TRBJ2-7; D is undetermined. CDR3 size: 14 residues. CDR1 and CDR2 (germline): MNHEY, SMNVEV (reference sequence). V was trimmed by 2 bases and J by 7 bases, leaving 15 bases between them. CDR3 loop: CASSLSSYPGEQYF. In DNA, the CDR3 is TGTGCCAGCAGTTTAAGCTCGTATCCAGGAGAGCAGTACTTC.

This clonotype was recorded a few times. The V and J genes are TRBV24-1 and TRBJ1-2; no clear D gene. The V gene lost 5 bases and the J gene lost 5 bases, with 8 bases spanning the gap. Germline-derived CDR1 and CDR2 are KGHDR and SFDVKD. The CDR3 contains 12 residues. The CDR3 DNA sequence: TGTGCCACCAGTGTAGGCGAATATGGCTACACCTTC. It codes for CATSVGEYGYTF.

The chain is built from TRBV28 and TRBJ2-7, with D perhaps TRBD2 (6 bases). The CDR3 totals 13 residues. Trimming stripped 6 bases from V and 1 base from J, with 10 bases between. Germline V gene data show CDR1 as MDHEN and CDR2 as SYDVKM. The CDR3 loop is CASRKGGSYEQYF. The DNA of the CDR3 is TGTGCCAGCAGGAAAGGAGGGTCCTACGAGCAGTACTTC.

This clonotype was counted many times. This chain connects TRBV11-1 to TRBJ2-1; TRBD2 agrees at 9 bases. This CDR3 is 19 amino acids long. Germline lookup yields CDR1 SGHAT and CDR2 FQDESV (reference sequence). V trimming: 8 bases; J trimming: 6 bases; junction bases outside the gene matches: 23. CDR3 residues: CASPDYRGGGAWSGNEQFF. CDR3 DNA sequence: TGTGCCAGCCCTGACTACCGGGGCGGGGGGGCATGGTCGGGCAATGAGCAGTTCTTC.

CDR3 in amino acids: CASSLPPRSVSYGYTF. Written as DNA, the CDR3 is TGTGCCAGCAGTTTGCCGCCCCGCTCAGTTAGCTATGGCTACACCTTC. This chain uses TRBV12-3 or TRBV12-4 with TRBJ1-2; unclear D gene. Trimming left V 3 bases short and J 4 bases short, with 18 bases between. CDR3 size: 16 residues.

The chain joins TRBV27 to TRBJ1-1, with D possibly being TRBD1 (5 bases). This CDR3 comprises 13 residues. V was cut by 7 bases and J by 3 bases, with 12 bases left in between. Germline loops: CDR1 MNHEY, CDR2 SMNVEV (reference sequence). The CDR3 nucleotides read TGTGCCAGCAAGGACAAAATGGACACTGAAGCTTTCTTT. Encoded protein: CASKDKMDTEAFF.

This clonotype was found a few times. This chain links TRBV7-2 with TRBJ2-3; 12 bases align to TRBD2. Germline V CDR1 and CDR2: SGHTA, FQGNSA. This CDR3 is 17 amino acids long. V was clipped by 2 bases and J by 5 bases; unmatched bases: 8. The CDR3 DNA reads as TGTGCCAGCAGCTTACAACGACTAGCGGGAGAAGGAGATACGCAGTATTTT. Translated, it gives CASSLQRLAGEGDTQYF.

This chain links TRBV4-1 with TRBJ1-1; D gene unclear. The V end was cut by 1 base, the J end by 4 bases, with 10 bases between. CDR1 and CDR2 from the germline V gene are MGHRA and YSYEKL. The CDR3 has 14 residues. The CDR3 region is CASSQVRTGTEAFF. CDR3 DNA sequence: TGCGCCAGCAGCCAAGTTCGTACGGGCACTGAAGCTTTCTTT.

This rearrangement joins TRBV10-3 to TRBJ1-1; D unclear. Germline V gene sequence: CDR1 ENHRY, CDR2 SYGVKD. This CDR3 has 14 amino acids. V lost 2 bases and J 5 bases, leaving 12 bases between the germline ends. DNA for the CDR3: TGTGCCATCAGTGAGCCCGACGGAAGGACTGAAGCTTTCTTT. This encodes CAISEPDGRTEAFF.

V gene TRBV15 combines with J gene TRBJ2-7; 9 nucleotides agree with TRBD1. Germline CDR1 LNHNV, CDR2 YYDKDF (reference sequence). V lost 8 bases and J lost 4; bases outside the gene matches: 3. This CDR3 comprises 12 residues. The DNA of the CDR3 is TGTGCCACCGGGACAGGGATATACGAGCAGTACTTC. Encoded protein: CATGTGIYEQYF. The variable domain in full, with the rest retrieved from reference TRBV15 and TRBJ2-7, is DAMVIQNPRYQVTQFGKPVTLSCSQTLNHNVMYWYQQKSSQAPKLLFHYYDKDFNNEADTPDNFQSRRPNTSFCFLDIRSPGLGDTAMYLCATGTGIYEQYFGPGTRLTVT.

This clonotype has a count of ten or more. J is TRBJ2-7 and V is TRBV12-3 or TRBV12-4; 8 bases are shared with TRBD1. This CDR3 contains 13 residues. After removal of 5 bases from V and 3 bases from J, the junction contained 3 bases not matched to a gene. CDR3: CASSIQGGYEQYF. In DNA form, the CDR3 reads TGTGCCAGCAGTATACAGGGGGGCTACGAGCAGTACTTC.

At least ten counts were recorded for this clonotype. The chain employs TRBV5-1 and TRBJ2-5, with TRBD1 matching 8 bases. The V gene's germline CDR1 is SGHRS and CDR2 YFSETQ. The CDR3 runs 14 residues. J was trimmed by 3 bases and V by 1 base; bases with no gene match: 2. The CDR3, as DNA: TGCGCCAGCAGCTTGATACAGGGGGAAGAGACCCAGTACTTC. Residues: CASSLIQGEETQYF.

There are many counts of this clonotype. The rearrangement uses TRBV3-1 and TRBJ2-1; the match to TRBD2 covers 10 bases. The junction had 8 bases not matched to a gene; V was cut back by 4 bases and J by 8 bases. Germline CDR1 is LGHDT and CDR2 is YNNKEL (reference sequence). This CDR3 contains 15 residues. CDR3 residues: CASSPELAGAYEQFF. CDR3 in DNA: TGTGCCAGCAGCCCGGAGCTAGCGGGGGCATATGAGCAGTTCTTC.

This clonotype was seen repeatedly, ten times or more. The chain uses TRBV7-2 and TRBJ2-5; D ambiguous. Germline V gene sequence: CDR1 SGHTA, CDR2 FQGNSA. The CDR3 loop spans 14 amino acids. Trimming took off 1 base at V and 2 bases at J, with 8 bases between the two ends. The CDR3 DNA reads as TGTGCCAGCAGCTTAGTGGCGATTCAAGAGACCCAGTACTTC. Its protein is CASSLVAIQETQYF.

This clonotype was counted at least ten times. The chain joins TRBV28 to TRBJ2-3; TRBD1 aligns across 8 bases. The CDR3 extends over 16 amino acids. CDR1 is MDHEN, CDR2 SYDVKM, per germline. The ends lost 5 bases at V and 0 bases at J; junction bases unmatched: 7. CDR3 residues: CASSPGQGWSTDTQYF. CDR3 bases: TGTGCCAGCAGTCCCGGACAGGGTTGGAGCACAGATACGCAGTATTTT.